This record looks at one T cell receptor (beta chain) sequence and its context. The data derive from a study of identical twins. TCRdb analysed the 5' RACE reads with MiXCR anew, one entry per CDR3 protein. Among about 530,000 distinct CDR3 sequences listed, around 22% were seen once. V lost 5 bases to trimming and J lost 5 bases, with 9 bases between them. Germline lookup yields CDR1 SGHVS and CDR2 FNYEAQ. The CDR3 runs 12 residues. This sample also appeared in a second study, on yellow fever vaccine responses in identical twins.

V usage is TRBV7-6 and J usage is TRBJ2-5; D call uncertain. The receptor's source is a woman aged 18-29 years in good health. The sequenced sample was CD4+ T cells sorted from blood. The CDR3 loop is CASSATEETQYF. Here the CDR3 DNA reads TGTGCCAGCAGCGCTACAGAGGAGACCCAGTACTTC.